Presented here are 4 T cell receptor beta chains from one specimen sequenced in a study of PD-1 blockade in classical Hodgkin lymphoma. TCRdb keeps only in-frame clones here, not all; method: immunoSEQ multiplex PCR. The data show some 39,000 clones, over 75% seen once. Time point given: cycle 4 day 1 (C4D1), after around six weeks of nivolumab. Each and every patient relapsed after autologous stem cell transplantation, and patients got differing brentuximab vedotin exposure. Sequences were derived from peripheral blood mononuclear cells (PBMCs), sampled before the fourth cycle of nivolumab. Receptors originate from a human donor with classical Hodgkin lymphoma.

About this clone: The sample carries other DNA sequences with the same CDR3. The J gene is TRBJ2-3, the V gene TRBV7-9; D unresolved. The ends were cut back, 1 base at V and 3 bases at J, with 2 bases in the middle. Germline CDR1 is SEHNR and CDR2 is FQNEAQ (reference sequence). This CDR3 spans 12 amino acids. The CDR3 bases are TGTGCCAGCAGCTTAGGAACAGATACGCAGTATTTT. Protein sequence: CASSLGTDTQYF.

The V and J genes are TRBV12-5 and TRBJ1-1; D is undetermined. The CDR3 has 13 residues. Between the trimmed V and J ends, which lost 5 bases and 0 bases, there was a span of 7 bases. Looked up from germline, CDR1 is LGHNT and CDR2 is FRNRAP. The CDR3 sequence is CASGARMNTEAFF. CDR3 nucleotide sequence: TGTGCTAGTGGTGCAAGGATGAACACTGAAGCTTTCTTT.

The sample holds one count of this clone. Written as DNA, the CDR3 is TGCGCCAGCAGCTTCACACTGGGGGGTAGGGAGACCCAGTACTTC. Translation: CASSFTLGGRETQYF. The chain combines TRBV4-3 with TRBJ2-5; maybe TRBD2 (6 bases). V was shortened by 5 bases and J by 5 bases, with 18 bases between the two germline ends. Germline-derived CDR1 and CDR2 are LGHNA and YSLEER. The CDR3 consists of 15 residues.

V usage is TRBV12-5 and J usage is TRBJ2-1; 7 bases map to TRBD1. The CDR3 sequence is 15 residues long. J gave up 0 bases and V 5 bases, and 4 bases lay outside the gene matches. CDR1 is LGHNT and CDR2 is FRNRAP in the germline V gene. The CDR3 DNA reads TGTGCTAGTGGTCGGGACAGAAACTCCTACAATGAGCAGTTCTTC. Translating it yields CASGRDRNSYNEQFF.